The 24 T cell receptor beta chains given below trace back to one sample, sequenced in a study of blood T cell repertoires in COVID-19 (dated by TCRdb to 2020 to 2022). Library creation used the immunoSEQ multiplex PCR assay. TCRdb retrieved this table from immuneACCESS and kept in-frame rearrangements only. Not all clones are present; in checked studies, unresolved V genes account for under half, and no reason is known for the remainder. In this sample the table shows about 180,000 clones, about four fifths of which occur a single time. The ten largest clones add up to roughly 6.8% of the sample. Sequencing was performed on peripheral blood. These receptors originate from a human donor in a cohort sampled during active COVID-19.

The V gene is TRBV9, the J gene TRBJ2-3, with 8 bases that match TRBD2. The CDR3 loop spans 19 amino acids. The V gene's germline CDR1 is SGDLS and CDR2 YYNGEE. V was pared by 1 base and J by 2 bases, with 15 bases of the junction left unmatched. DNA of the CDR3: TGTGCCAGCAGCGTAACGACCGTTCTGGCGGGGGGAAACACAGATACGCAGTATTTT. This translates into CASSVTTVLAGGNTDTQYF.

This chain links TRBV18 with TRBJ2-5; D is uncertain. The V gene's germline CDR1 is KGHSH and CDR2 LQKENI. V gave up 3 bases and J gave up 2 bases, with 7 bases separating them. This CDR3 contains 13 residues. The CDR3 coding sequence is TGTGCCAGCTCACCGGGCACACAAGAGACCCAGTACTTC. It codes for CASSPGTQETQYF.

The chain links TRBV15 to TRBJ2-5; D gene uncertain. Germline values: CDR1 LNHNV, CDR2 YYDKDF (reference sequence). The CDR3 is 13 amino acids. With 0 bases removed from V and 2 bases from J, the gap between germline ends came to 4 bases. CDR3 DNA: TGTGCCACCAGCAGAGACTCGCAAGAGACCCAGTACTTC. Translating it yields CATSRDSQETQYF.

The rearrangement links TRBV11-1 to TRBJ2-7; TRBD2 is a possible D gene (6 bases). The ends were cut back, 8 bases at V and 5 bases at J, with 22 bases in the middle. This CDR3 has 15 residues. From germline, CDR1 is SGHAT and CDR2 FQDESV (reference sequence). CDR3 region: CASLSVGAGGHEQYF. CDR3 coding DNA: TGTGCCAGCTTATCGGTCGGGGCAGGAGGGCACGAGCAGTACTTC.

The rearrangement links TRBV3-1 (or the pseudogene TRBV3-2) to TRBJ2-1, with 13 bases aligning to TRBD2. Germline V CDR1 and CDR2: LGHDT, YNNKEL (reference sequence). There are 19 residues in the CDR3. V lost 4 bases, J lost 0 bases, and 9 bases stayed unmatched. The CDR3: CASSLGGLAGFRSYNEQFF. The CDR3, as DNA: TGTGCCAGCAGCCTCGGGGGACTAGCGGGATTCCGCTCCTACAATGAGCAGTTCTTC.

The rearrangement uses TRBV4-2 and TRBJ2-5; 10 bases agree with TRBD2. Germline CDR1 reads LGHNA; CDR2 reads YNFKEQ. This CDR3 spans 17 amino acids. V shed 3 bases, J shed 5 bases, and the junction held 12 bases outside the gene matches. The CDR3 loop reads CASSQDPLAGVSETQYF. The DNA of the CDR3 is TGTGCCAGCAGCCAGGACCCGCTAGCGGGGGTTAGCGAGACCCAGTACTTC.

The chain is built from TRBV19 and TRBJ2-5; a weak D match, TRBD1 (5 bases). Deletions cut 5 bases from V and 5 bases from J, with 12 bases between. The CDR3 sequence is 13 residues long. Germline CDR1 is LNHDA and CDR2 is SQIVND (reference sequence). DNA of the CDR3: TGTGCCAGTAGTTTTCAGGGTGGGGAGACCCAGTACTTC. Translated, it gives CASSFQGGETQYF. Full variable domain (missing parts from reference TRBV19 and TRBJ2-5): DGGITQSPKYLFRKEGQNVTLSCEQNLNHDAMYWYRQDPGQGLRLIYYSQIVNDFQKGDIAEGYSVSREKKESFPLTVTSAQKNPTAFYLCASSFQGGETQYFGPGTRLLVL.

The chain uses TRBV13 and TRBJ2-7, with 13 positions matching TRBD2. Germline values: CDR1 PRHDT, CDR2 FYEKMQ (reference sequence). The junction had 8 bases not matched to a gene; V was cut back by 6 bases and J by 6 bases. The CDR3 has 15 residues. In nucleotides, the CDR3 is TGTGCCAGCAGGCGACTCACTAGCGGGGGGGCCGAGCAGTACTTC. This gives the protein CASRRLTSGGAEQYF.

V and J are TRBV11-2 and TRBJ1-3; 7 nucleotides match TRBD1. Germline V CDR1 and CDR2: SGHAT, FQNNGV. The CDR3 extends over 15 amino acids. Trimming took 5 bases from V and 0 from J; bases not matched to a gene: 4. The CDR3: CASSPTGLSGNTIYF. CDR3 DNA: TGTGCCAGCAGCCCGACAGGGCTCTCTGGAAACACCATATATTTT.

The chain uses TRBV27 and TRBJ1-6; TRBD1 matches at 7 bases. V dropped 4 bases and J dropped 0; count of bases not matched to a gene: 9. This CDR3 is 18 amino acids long. CDR1 MNHEY and CDR2 SMNVEV come from the germline V gene (reference sequence). CDR3 sequence: CASSSRQGQTSYNSPLHF. In DNA, the CDR3 is TGTGCCAGCAGTTCACGACAGGGCCAGACCTCCTATAATTCACCCCTCCACTTT.

The V call is TRBV5-1, the J call TRBJ2-7; D is unresolved. This CDR3 contains 19 residues. CDR1 is SGHRS, CDR2 YFSETQ, per germline. V was trimmed by 1 base and J by 2 bases, leaving 25 bases between them. The CDR3 sequence is CASSLRHGMVPLIPYEQYF. The CDR3 coding sequence is TGCGCCAGCAGCTTGCGCCATGGCATGGTTCCCCTTATTCCCTACGAGCAGTACTTC.

This chain joins TRBV4-1 and TRBJ2-5; TRBD1 matches 10 bases. The CDR3 has 15 residues. V gave up 0 bases and J gave up 4 bases; unmatched junction bases: 2. Germline loops: CDR1 MGHRA, CDR2 YSYEKL. CDR3 DNA sequence: TGCGCCAGCAGCCAAGATCGGGACAGGGGAGAGACCCAGTACTTC. Protein sequence: CASSQDRDRGETQYF.

The CDR3 sequence is CASSQPPCVSYEQYF. CDR3 DNA sequence: TGCGCCAGCAGTCAACCCCCATGTGTTTCCTACGAGCAGTACTTC. The chain joins TRBV23-1 to TRBJ2-7, with D unresolved. TRBV23-1 is recorded as an ORF, its role being uncertain. Trimming removed 2 bases at V and 1 base at J, with 12 bases between. This CDR3 is built from 15 residues.

The CDR3 sequence is CASQGIYVNTEAFF. The CDR3 DNA sequence: TGTGCCAGTCAGGGGATATATGTTAACACTGAAGCTTTCTTT. The chain carries TRBV19 and TRBJ1-1; a possible D gene is TRBD1 (6 bases). The V and J ends lost 8 bases and 2 bases respectively, with 15 bases between them. Germline CDR1 LNHDA, CDR2 SQIVND (reference sequence). The CDR3 totals 14 residues.

The V call is TRBV2, the J call TRBJ1-4; weak D call: TRBD1 (6 bases). Trimming shortened V by 8 bases and J by 5 bases, and 15 bases separated the two germline ends. In germline, CDR1 is SNHLY, CDR2 FYNNEI. The CDR3 has 14 residues. CDR3 sequence: CASQKQGLNEKLFF. CDR3 nucleotides: TGTGCCAGCCAGAAGCAGGGGCTGAATGAAAAACTGTTTTTT.

The rearrangement links TRBV4-2 to TRBJ1-1; tentatively, D is TRBD1 (5 bases). V lost 2 bases to trimming and J lost 3 bases, with 10 bases between them. CDR3 length: 14 amino acids. The germline gives CDR1 LGHNA, CDR2 YNFKEQ. This chain's CDR3 is CASSQSGGYTEAFF. DNA for the CDR3: TGTGCCAGCAGCCAAAGTGGGGGGTACACTGAAGCTTTCTTT.

This clone has only a few counts. The V call is TRBV4-1, the J call TRBJ1-4; D is possibly TRBD1 (5 bases). Looked up from germline, CDR1 is MGHRA and CDR2 is YSYEKL. V gave up 3 bases and J gave up 3 bases, with 8 bases separating them. The CDR3 covers 14 residues. CDR3 amino acids: CASSQGEANEKLFF. Here the CDR3 DNA reads TGCGCCAGCAGCCAGGGGGAGGCTAATGAAAAACTGTTTTTT.

V and J are TRBV12-5 and TRBJ1-2, with TRBD1 identical over 7 bases. V shed 3 bases and J 4 bases; nucleotides not matched to a gene: 5. The CDR3 runs 14 residues. The germline V gene encodes CDR1 LGHNT and CDR2 FRNRAP. CDR3 sequence: CASGFDRASYGYTF. The CDR3 DNA sequence: TGTGCTAGTGGTTTCGACAGGGCGTCCTATGGCTACACCTTC.

The chain couples TRBV5-1 to TRBJ2-7, with 7 bases matching TRBD2. CDR1 and CDR2 (germline): SGHRS, YFSETQ. The CDR3 totals 13 residues. V was clipped by 5 bases and J by 3 bases; unmatched bases: 5. The CDR3 region has the DNA TGCGCCAGCAGTATGGGGAGGGACTACGAGCAGTACTTC. It codes for CASSMGRDYEQYF. The full variable domain, with the rest looked up from reference TRBV5-1 and TRBJ2-7, is KAGVTQTPRYLIKTRGQQVTLSCSPISGHRSVSWYQQTPGQGLQFLFEYFSETQRNKGNFPGRFSGRQFSNSRSEMNVSTLELGDSALYLCASSMGRDYEQYFGPGTRLTVT.

The rearrangement uses TRBV12-3 or TRBV12-4 and TRBJ2-5; possibly TRBD1 for D (5 bases). The CDR3 is made up of 13 amino acids. V lost 8 bases and J 0 bases, leaving 10 bases between the germline ends. For the CDR3, the DNA is TGTGCCAGCTGTACAGGAAACCAAGAGACCCAGTACTTC. It yields the protein CASCTGNQETQYF.

The rearrangement uses TRBV28 and TRBJ1-2; a weak D match, TRBD1 (6 bases). This CDR3 region has 13 residues. Looked up from germline, CDR1 is MDHEN and CDR2 is SYDVKM. V gave up 3 bases and J gave up 8 bases, with 13 bases separating them. The CDR3 sequence is CASSFVGAEGYTF. The CDR3 DNA reads TGTGCCAGCAGTTTTGTGGGGGCGGAAGGCTACACCTTC.

V and J are TRBV18 and TRBJ1-1; TRBD1 matches 11 bases. Trimming at V came to 1 base and at J to 5 bases, leaving 0 bases not matched to a gene. The CDR3 runs 14 residues. Germline CDR1 is KGHSH and CDR2 is LQKENI. The CDR3 DNA reads as TGTGCCAGCTCACCACGGGACAGGGGGACTGAAGCTTTCTTT. Its translation: CASSPRDRGTEAFF.

This CDR3 is CASSLDYPVMNTEAFF. The CDR3 DNA sequence: TGTGCCAGCAGCTTAGATTATCCGGTCATGAACACTGAAGCTTTCTTT. The V gene is TRBV7-7, the J gene TRBJ1-1; D is ambiguous. In germline, CDR1 is SSHAT, CDR2 FNYEAQ (reference sequence). The V gene lost 1 base and the J gene lost 0 bases, with 12 bases spanning the gap. This CDR3 has 16 residues.

The CDR3 here is CASSRTGAGNTIYF. The CDR3 DNA reads as TGTGCCAGCAGTAGGACAGGAGCTGGAAACACCATATATTTT. This rearrangement joins TRBV6-2 or TRBV6-3 to TRBJ1-3, with 7 bases that match TRBD1. Germline V lookup: CDR1 MNHEY, CDR2 SVGEGT. The CDR3 sequence is 14 residues long. After removal of 5 bases from V and 2 bases from J, the junction contained 3 bases not matched to a gene.